This entry lists 7 T cell receptor beta chains sequenced from one sample in a study of OX40 agonist ivuxolimab in advanced cancers. Library prep was done by the immunoSEQ multiplex PCR assay. TCRdb carries this immuneACCESS record with in-frame sequences only. Its versions omit some clonotypes, under half of them owing to an unresolved V gene in the studies checked, with the rest unexplained. In all, the sample holds 95,000 to 150,000 clones, and around 93% of those were seen once. The ten largest clones represent approximately 0.15% of the sample. The sequenced sample was CD4+ or CD8+ T cells sorted from blood, obtained in a trial of the OX40 agonist ivuxolimab. The receptors originated from an adult with an advanced solid tumor such as melanoma, head and neck, liver or kidney cancer.

The chain has TRBV5-1 and TRBJ1-5; tentative D call: TRBD1 (6 bases). Germline V gene data show CDR1 as SGHRS and CDR2 as YFSETQ. Trimming removed 4 bases at V and 5 bases at J, with 13 bases between. This CDR3 has 14 residues. CDR3 sequence reads: CASSKDGGDQPQHF. The CDR3 DNA reads TGCGCCAGCAGCAAGGATGGGGGCGATCAGCCCCAGCATTTT.

The gene calls are TRBV7-2 and TRBJ1-2; 12 bases line up with TRBD1. This CDR3 is built from 15 residues. V dropped 5 bases and J dropped 8; count of bases not matched to a gene: 9. Germline CDR1 reads SGHTA; CDR2 reads FQGNSA. The chain's CDR3 is CASSRPGQGAHGYTF. CDR3 coding DNA: TGTGCCAGCAGCCGACCGGGACAGGGGGCTCACGGCTACACCTTC.

This clone showed up just once. The V gene is TRBV11-2, the J gene TRBJ2-7, with D unclear. CDR1 and CDR2 from the germline V gene are SGHAT and FQNNGV. Trimming left V 5 bases short and J 5 bases short, with 22 bases between. The length of the CDR3 is 16 residues. The CDR3 loop is CASSPLPSPTSHEQYF. DNA for the CDR3: TGTGCCAGCAGCCCACTTCCAAGTCCTACATCCCACGAGCAGTACTTC.

The chain recombines TRBV5-1 with TRBJ2-3; perhaps TRBD1 as D (5 bases). Trimming shortened V by 0 bases and J by 5 bases, and 10 bases separated the two germline ends. The germline gives CDR1 SGHRS, CDR2 YFSETQ. This CDR3 has 14 residues. The CDR3 here is CASSLVGAQDTQYF. The CDR3 region has the DNA TGCGCCAGCAGCTTGGTTGGGGCTCAAGATACGCAGTATTTT.

The CDR3 loop reads CASSFGGGSPLRETQYF. Written as DNA, the CDR3 is TGTGCCAGCAGCTTTGGGGGCGGGAGTCCCCTCCGGGAGACCCAGTACTTC. This chain uses TRBV5-5 with TRBJ2-5, with D perhaps TRBD2 (7 bases). Trimming stripped 2 bases from V and 5 bases from J, with 22 bases between. The germline V gene has CDR1 SGHKS and CDR2 YYEKEE (reference sequence). CDR3 length: 17 amino acids. Combining the CDR3 with reference TRBV5-5 and TRBJ2-5 gives the whole variable domain DAGVTQSPTHLIKTRGQQVTLRCSPISGHKSVSWYQQVLGQGPQFIFQYYEKEERGRGNFPDRFSARQFPNYSSELNVNALLLGDSALYLCASSFGGGSPLRETQYFGPGTRLLVL.

On this clone itself: The CDR3 carries no conserved terminal phenylalanine or tryptophan, so it likely arises from a read error. The DNA is omitted, as the CDR3 cannot be located on it reliably, and the CDR3 follows TCRdb's listing. The gene calls are TRBV19 and TRBJ2-7; the listed D gene, TRBD2, was not tested against the DNA. Germline V CDR1 and CDR2: LNHDA, SQIVND (reference sequence). The CDR3 extends over 12 residues, inclusive of both ends. This chain's CDR3 is CASKGTLAGPLA.

V and J are TRBV7-7 and TRBJ2-5, with TRBD1 as a possible D gene (5 bases). Germline CDR1 reads SSHAT; CDR2 reads FNYEAQ (reference sequence). This CDR3 is 13 amino acids long. V lost 1 base to trimming and J lost 5 bases, with 8 bases between them. Written as DNA, the CDR3 is TGTGCCAGCAGCTTAGGCAGGGTGGAGACCCAGTACTTC. Amino acid sequence: CASSLGRVETQYF.